This T cell receptor beta chain derives from a study of blood T cell repertoires in COVID-19. The data were produced by immunoSEQ multiplex PCR, yet TCRdb's version contains in-frame clones alone and is incomplete. The data contain about 83,000 clones, more than 75% of them singletons. V lost 8 bases and J 2 bases, leaving 12 bases between the germline ends. This CDR3 comprises 13 residues. Germline V gene data show CDR1 as LGHNA and CDR2 as YNFKEQ. The rearrangement joins TRBV4-2 to TRBJ1-1; D perhaps matches TRBD1 (5 bases). Sequencing used peripheral blood. The TCR was taken from a man in his fifties or sixties with active COVID-19. The CDR3 is CASGPDTNTEAFF. For the CDR3, the DNA is TGTGCCAGCGGCCCGGACACAAACACTGAAGCTTTCTTT.